This T cell receptor beta chain was identified in a study of CXCR3-negative and CXCR3-positive naive CD8 T cells (dated by TCRdb to between 2018 and 2021). A note on the overall study: In total, some 150 million TRB reads were obtained, corresponding to roughly 1.5 +/- 0.3 million reads per library. Diversity and physicochemical repertoire analyses covered some eleven donors pooled from two independent experiments. For the TRBV-TRBJ cluster analysis, the naive subsets came from 5 donors, while the memory cells came from 3 donors.

The CDR3 spans 14 residues, from the cysteine through the phenylalanine. No DNA has been recorded. From a lookup of the germline V gene, CDR1 and CDR2 are MDHEN and SYDVKM. What the research found in general, with its limitations: Compared with CXCR3-negative naive cells, CXCR3-positive naive cells had TRB CDR3s with higher hydrophobicity (lower Kidera factor 4), lower energy, and higher strength and volume indices. TRBV-TRBJ usage was similar between naive CXCR3-negative and CXCR3-positive cells from the same donor, while memory cells showed distinct patterns. Because surface CD5, which is linked to self-reactivity in mice, was comparable between the naive subsets, TCR interaction strength was also inferred from TRB CDR3 physicochemical properties. Comparably high repertoire diversity was found in both naive subsets, whereas much lower repertoire diversity was found in memory CD8+ T cells. Freshly isolated PBMCs were used for most assays because CXCR3 expression partially decreased after cryopreservation.

Sequenced using a NextSeq 550. The Human TCR Profiling Kit (MiLaboratory) was used to prepare UMI-labeled 5' RACE TRB cDNA libraries. The full amount of extracted RNA was used for cDNA synthesis, and the full amount of resulting cDNA was used for PCR amplification. Libraries were prepared in parallel with an identical number of PCR cycles. The authors' pipeline ran thus. MIGEC and MiXCR extracted about 50,000 +/- 10,000 unique UMI-labeled TRB cDNA molecules per library, requiring at least two reads per UMI. Each library averaged about 37,000 +/- 9,700 functional in-frame TRB CDR3 nucleotide clonotypes without stop codons. After downsampling to 5000 UMI-labeled TRB molecules per sample, diversity metrics such as normalized Shannon-Wiener and Chao1 were calculated in VDJtools. For the central five CDR3 residues, VDJtools calculated physicochemical properties weighted by clonotype size, namely interaction energy, strength, volume and Kidera factor 4. One entry per CDR3 protein sequence results from the TCRdb reprocessing of the reads, with DNA left out. TCRdb's processing, not the authors', yielded these V and J calls. The table for this sample records under 85,000 distinct CDR3 sequences. 0.6% to 0.7% of the sample is taken by the ten largest.

Turning to this clonotype: What this receptor recognizes is not known.

For every CD8+ T cell subset, under 350,000 cells were flow-sorted straight into RLT lysis buffer, and each subset was sorted in triplicate. To exclude memory contaminants, naive CD8+ T cells were stringently defined as CD45RO-CCR7+CD27+CD95-. Peripheral blood mononuclear cells were isolated from buffy coats by standard density gradient centrifugation. Naive CXCR3-negative and CXCR3-positive CD8+ T cells were flow-sorted on a FACSAria III. An RNeasy Mini Kit was used to extract total RNA from the sorted cells. The chain employs TRBV28 and TRBJ1-5. Sequenced sample: naive CXCR3+ CD8+ T cells from blood. The sample's cell subset or site, from its label and the paper: CD45RO-CCR7+CD27+CD95- naive CD8+ T cells expressing CXCR3 (TNR3+). This clonotype was sampled from a human donor in good health. Some clones in this sample may be carry-over from other donors' samples. CDR3 loop: CASSLSSGTQPQHF. Here the CDR3 is joined to the reference TRBV28 and TRBJ1-5 genes, and the full variable domain is: DVKVTQSSRYLVKRTGEKVFLECVQDMDHENMFWYRQDPGLGLRLIYFSYDVKMKEKGDIPEGYSVSREKKERFSLILESASTNQTSMYLCASSLSSGTQPQHFGDGTRLSIL.